A selection of T cell receptor beta chains follows, all from one sample in a study of blood T cell repertoires in COVID-19. TCRdb's table, derived via immunoSEQ multiplex PCR, lists solely in-frame clones and lacks some. The table shows 300,000 to 400,000 clones, with roughly 88% occurring only once. Sequencing was done on a sample of peripheral blood. These receptors all stem from a woman in her forties or fifties with active or convalescent COVID-19. CDR3s include the opening cysteine and the closing phenylalanine or tryptophan. The D gene is left open where the match is weak. A row's size may be missing; if present it is once, few, many or a size class.

NA | TRBJ2-2 | TRBV27 | NA | TGTGCCAGCAGTTTGGGGGGACGCGGGCCTATCGGGGAGCTGTTTTTT | CASSLGGRGPIGELFF
NA | TRBJ2-1 | TRBV9 | NA | TGTGCCAGCAGCGTAGGGGGGAACAGGGCCCACAATGAGCAGTTCTTC | CASSVGGNRAHNEQFF
NA | TRBJ1-4 | TRBV7-2 | NA | TGTGCCAGCAGCTCTAAACCCCGGACAGATAGGAATGAAAAACTGTTTTTT | CASSSKPRTDRNEKLFF
once | TRBJ2-6 | TRBV28 | NA | TGTGCCAGCAGTCATGGAGGGGCCGGGGCCAACGTCCTGACTTTC | CASSHGGAGANVLTF
NA | TRBJ1-5 | TRBV6-5 | NA | TGTGCCACCCTAGGACAGCTTAATCAGCCCCAGCATTTT | CATLGQLNQPQHF
NA | TRBJ2-1 | TRBV30 | TRBD1 | TGTGCCTGGAGTCCCACCATGTCAGGGGGTTTGCATGAGCAGTTCTTC | CAWSPTMSGGLHEQFF
NA | TRBJ2-7 | TRBV7-8 | TRBD2 | TGTGCCAGCAGCAAAGGGGCTCCGGGACTAGGGGAGCAGTACTTC | CASSKGAPGLGEQYF
NA | TRBJ2-2 | TRBV4-1 | TRBD1 | TGCGCCAGCAGCCTGGGGACAGCTAACACCGGGGAGCTGTTTTTT | CASSLGTANTGELFF
NA | TRBJ2-7 | TRBV19 | TRBD2 | TGTGCCAGTAGGGCGGAATCAGCGGGAGCCTACGAGCAGTACTTC | CASRAESAGAYEQYF
NA | TRBJ1-1 | TRBV10-3 | TRBD1 | TGTGCCATCAGCCCCGGGACAGGGGCTGCGGTAGCTTTCTTT | CAISPGTGAAVAFF
NA | TRBJ1-5 | TRBV7-9 | NA | TGTGCCAGCAGCTTAGAGGGGACTCCCCAGCATTTT | CASSLEGTPQHF
NA | TRBJ2-2 | TRBV7-2 | NA | TGTGCCAGCAGCTTATTCTTTATGGCAGATACCGGGGAGCTGTTTTTT | CASSLFFMADTGELFF
NA | TRBJ2-1 | TRBV21-1 | NA | TGTGCCAGCAGCACCCAGGGACTAGCGGGGGGTGACACCTACAATGAGCAGTTCTTC | CASSTQGLAGGDTYNEQFF
NA | TRBJ1-2 | TRBV18 | TRBD1 | TGTGCCAGCTCAGGTCAGGGGGCAGACGGCTACACCTTC | CASSGQGADGYTF
once | TRBJ2-7 | TRBV7-3 | TRBD2 | TGTGCCAGCAGCTTCATCCGGACGGGAGGGCCCGTCTACGAGCAGTACTTC | CASSFIRTGGPVYEQYF
NA | TRBJ2-2 | TRBV24-1 | NA | TGTGCCACCAGTGATTTGGGACAGTGGAACACCGGGGAGCTGTTTTTT | CATSDLGQWNTGELFF
NA | TRBJ1-6 | TRBV18 | NA | TGTGCCAGCTCACGTGCACAGGGAAATTCACCCCTCCACTTT | CASSRAQGNSPLHF
NA | TRBJ2-2 | TRBV7-3 | NA | TGTGCCAGCAGCTTAACAGGACAGAACACCGGGGAGCTGTTTTTT | CASSLTGQNTGELFF
NA | TRBJ2-1 | TRBV12-5 | NA | TGTGCTAGTGGTTCGGGACTCTCGAATGAGCAGTTCTTC | CASGSGLSNEQFF
NA | TRBJ1-5 | TRBV3-1/TRBV3-2 | NA | TGTGCCAGCAGCCAAGACGCAGGGCGAAATCAGCCCCAGCATTTT | CASSQDAGRNQPQHF
NA | TRBJ1-6 | TRBV7-3 | TRBD1 | TGTGCCAGCAGCTTAAATCCAGGGGGCTCTTCACCCCTCCACTTT | CASSLNPGGSSPLHF
NA | TRBJ1-2 | TRBV19 | NA | TGTGCCAGTAGTATAGTAGGGTCGGAGGATTGGGGCTACACCTTC | CASSIVGSEDWGYTF
NA | TRBJ1-2 | TRBV10-3 | NA | TGTGCCATCAGTGGGCCCGCGGGGTATGGCTACACCTTC | CAISGPAGYGYTF
NA | TRBJ2-1 | TRBV18 | TRBD1 | TGTGCCAGCTTAAGGATGGGACAGGAATACAATGAGCAGTTCTTC | CASLRMGQEYNEQFF
many | TRBJ2-1 | TRBV20-1 | NA | TGCAGTGCTAGTAGACTGGTGGTAAGGAATGAGCAGTTCTTC | CSASRLVVRNEQFF
NA | TRBJ2-7 | TRBV27 | NA | TGTGCCAGCAGTTTATCGCTAGGACTAAGACTTGAGCAGTACTTC | CASSLSLGLRLEQYF
few | TRBJ1-1 | TRBV7-3 | NA | TGTGCCAGCAGCTTAGACATATACACTGAAGCTTTCTTT | CASSLDIYTEAFF
once | TRBJ2-2 | TRBV7-2 | NA | TGTGCCAGCAGCTTCTGGGGGCTCACCGGGGAGCTGTTTTTT | CASSFWGLTGELFF
NA | TRBJ2-7 | TRBV7-8 | TRBD2 | TGTGCCAGCAGCTTAGCGGGGGGGTTCGAGCAGTACTTC | CASSLAGGFEQYF
NA | TRBJ1-5 | TRBV7-8 | TRBD1 | TGTGCCAGCAGCCTCGACAGGGGTACCTATCAGCCCCAGCATTTT | CASSLDRGTYQPQHF
NA | TRBJ1-2 | TRBV5-1 | TRBD1 | TGCGCCAGCAGCAAGGACAGGAGTCTCTATGGCTACACCTTC | CASSKDRSLYGYTF
NA | TRBJ1-4 | TRBV4-1 | TRBD1 | TGCGCCAGCAGCCAGGGTCGACAGGGGGCGTCTTCAACTAATGAAAAACTGTTTTTT | CASSQGRQGASSTNEKLFF
NA | TRBJ2-5 | TRBV5-8 | TRBD1 | TGTGCCAGCAGCCCAGTAAGGGGACAGGGGCGGTCAGAGACCCAGTACTTC | CASSPVRGQGRSETQYF
NA | TRBJ2-1 | TRBV3-1/TRBV3-2 | TRBD2 | TGTGCCAGCAGCCCCACCGGGGGGAGAGGTGAGCAGTTCTTC | CASSPTGGRGEQFF
NA | TRBJ2-7 | TRBV9 | NA | TGTGCCAGCAGCCCCTCCCTCGGGACTCCCTACGAGCAGTACTTC | CASSPSLGTPYEQYF
once | TRBJ2-3 | TRBV28 | TRBD2 | TGTGCCAGCAGTTTACCCGGGACTAACCCAGATACGCAGTATTTT | CASSLPGTNPDTQYF
few | TRBJ1-6 | TRBV3-1/TRBV3-2 | NA | TGTGCCAGCAGCCAAGTCCTCTATAATTCACCCCTCCACTTT | CASSQVLYNSPLHF
NA | TRBJ2-7 | TRBV28 | TRBD2 | TGTGCCAGCAGTTCACTCCGGACTAGCGGGCTCTCCTACGAGCAGTACTTC | CASSSLRTSGLSYEQYF